The present entry profiles one T cell receptor (beta chain) with its context. This clonotype was observed many times. The target of this receptor is not known. No per-base quality is available; no much larger clone lies one base away. Receptors were amplified or captured by RACE. Sequencing took place on a NextSeq 500. During library preparation, unique molecular identifiers were attached to individual cDNA molecules so that TCRs could be counted in a quantitative, reproducible way. Each blood RNA sample was used to sequence both TCR alpha and TCR beta chains. The original pipeline was this. Samples had a median of 95,638 TCRs, with a range from about 20,000 to 690,600. The Decombinator software suite was used to annotate V, J and CDR3 in the TCR reads. To make PS versus PT1 abundance plots, every sample was subsampled to the same number of TCRs (28,000). Expanded TCRs were defined as absent before sensitization and observed at least eight times at the 2-week time point. The public reads were quality trimmed at Q25 with fastp and then assembled into clones with MiXCR by TCRdb, keeping productive beta chains. Rows are unified per CDR3 protein, each entry keeping the most common DNA and genes. What appears here as the V and J calls and clone size reflects TCRdb's work, not the paper's. The sample records under 110,000 distinct CDR3 sequences, around 12% of which are singletons. The ten most abundant clones make up 1.6% of the sample.

At the junction V is shortened by 3 bases and J by 2 bases; bases outside the gene matches: 4. The CDR3 measures 15 amino acids from cysteine to phenylalanine. CDR3 DNA is the only sequence kept; it has 45 bases, read in frame from the first base. CDR1 and CDR2, per the germline V gene (reference sequence), are MNHEY and SMNVEV. The data stem from a study of human T cells and chemical hapten exposure (dated by TCRdb to 2020 to 2023). Study-wide context: For sensitization, 2% DPC in acetone was applied to a roughly 2 cm by roughly 2 cm area of upper inner arm skin. Patch testing was performed on the upper back with Finn chambers containing 0.01% DPC, and the patch tests were scored after 6 days according to International Contact Dermatitis Research Group standards. Libraries were pooled for sequencing, and variation in per-sample TCR yields was attributed mainly to small differences in library volumes within the pool. Blood for TCR sequencing was provided by twenty-nine alopecia patients at one to four time points (pre-sensitization, 2, 6 and 24 weeks). This study followed changes in the peripheral blood TCR repertoire in vivo during primary and secondary sensitization of alopecia patients to the hapten diphenylcyclopropenone (DPC). Patient blood was sampled pre-sensitization (week 0) and at 2, 6 and about 24 weeks after DPC sensitization. Throughout the study period of 20 to 25 weeks, patients also received therapeutic DPC doses to the scalp every week. Most of the patients in the cohort were female, and the cohort covered alopecia areata with under or over 50% scalp involvement, alopecia totalis and alopecia universalis.

The study at large found these results: Repeated subsampling changed both the strength of the expansion versus patch-test correlation and the threshold at which that correlation became significant. DPC sensitization did not change the number of TCRs with a frequency above 1 in 1000, and there was no evidence of changes in global repertoire structure. Patch test score was positively correlated with the number of PT1 expanded TCRs, with significance at thresholds 8, 16 and 32 but not at 4. Alopecia, a presumed autoimmune disease, was present in all patients, so the immune response of the patients might differ from that of healthy individuals. Expanded TCRs formed significantly more large CDR3 similarity clusters than pre-sensitization or healthy control sets, consistent with antigen-driven responses.

Reading the label with the study, this specimen's time point is: pre-sensitization, week 0. Read against the paper, the sample's treatment or condition label means: therapeutic diphenylcyclopropenone sensitization with weekly scalp DPC. Blood at each patch-test visit was drawn before the patch test was applied. Eligible patients were aged 18 to 70, diagnosed with alopecia, deemed suitable for DPC therapy, and excluded if pregnant. Total RNA was extracted from unfractionated whole blood collected in Tempus Blood RNA tubes. Recombination linked TRBV27 to TRBJ2-5; 9 bases in the junction line up with TRBD1. This specimen was whole blood, taken in connection with sensitization to the hapten diphenylcyclopropenone (DPC). The source of this sequence is a woman aged 50 to 60 with alopecia areata. Some clones in this sample may be carry-over from other donors' samples. The CDR3 has the sequence CASSFTGGLQETQYF. The bases read TGTGCCAGCAGTTTCACAGGGGGCCTACAAGAGACCCAGTACTTC.